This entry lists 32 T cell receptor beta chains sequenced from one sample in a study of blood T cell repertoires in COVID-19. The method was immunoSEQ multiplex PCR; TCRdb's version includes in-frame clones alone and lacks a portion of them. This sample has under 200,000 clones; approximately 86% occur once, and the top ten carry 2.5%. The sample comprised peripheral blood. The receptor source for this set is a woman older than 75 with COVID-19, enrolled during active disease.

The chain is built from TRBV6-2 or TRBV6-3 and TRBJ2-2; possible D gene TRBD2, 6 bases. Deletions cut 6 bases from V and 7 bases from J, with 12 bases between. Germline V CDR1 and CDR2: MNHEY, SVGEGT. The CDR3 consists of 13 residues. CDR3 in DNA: TGTGCCAGCAGCCGGCCGGGGGTCGGGGAGCTGTTTTTT. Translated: CASSRPGVGELFF.

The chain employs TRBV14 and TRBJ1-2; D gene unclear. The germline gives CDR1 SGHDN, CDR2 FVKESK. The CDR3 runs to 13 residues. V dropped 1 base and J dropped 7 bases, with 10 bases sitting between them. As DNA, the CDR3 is TGTGCCAGCAGCCAAGGCGGGTATAGTGGCTACACCTTC. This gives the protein CASSQGGYSGYTF.

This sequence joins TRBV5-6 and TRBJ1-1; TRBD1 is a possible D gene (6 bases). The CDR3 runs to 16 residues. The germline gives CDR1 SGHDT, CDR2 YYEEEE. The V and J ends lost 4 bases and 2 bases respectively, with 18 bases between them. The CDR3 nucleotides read TGTGCCAGCAGCCCGATGGGCACGGGGGGCAACACTGAAGCTTTCTTT. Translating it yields CASSPMGTGGNTEAFF.

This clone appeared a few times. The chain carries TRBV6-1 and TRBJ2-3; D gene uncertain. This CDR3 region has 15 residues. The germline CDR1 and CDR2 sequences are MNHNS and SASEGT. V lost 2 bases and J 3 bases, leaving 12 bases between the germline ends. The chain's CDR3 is CASSEMSLITDTQYF. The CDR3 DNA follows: TGTGCCAGCAGTGAAATGAGCCTAATTACAGATACGCAGTATTTT.

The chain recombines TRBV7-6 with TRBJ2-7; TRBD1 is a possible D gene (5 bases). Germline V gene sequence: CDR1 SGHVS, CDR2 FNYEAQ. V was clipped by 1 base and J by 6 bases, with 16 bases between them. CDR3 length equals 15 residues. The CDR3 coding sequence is TGTGCCAGCAGCTTAGGGGGTAGGGGCCTTAGCGAGCAGTACTTC. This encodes CASSLGGRGLSEQYF.

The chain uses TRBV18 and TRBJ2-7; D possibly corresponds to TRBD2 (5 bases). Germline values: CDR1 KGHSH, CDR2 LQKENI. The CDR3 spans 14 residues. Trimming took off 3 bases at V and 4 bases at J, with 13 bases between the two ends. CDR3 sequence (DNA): TGTGCCAGCTCACCTTCTGGGAGTCGGTACGAGCAGTACTTC. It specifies CASSPSGSRYEQYF.

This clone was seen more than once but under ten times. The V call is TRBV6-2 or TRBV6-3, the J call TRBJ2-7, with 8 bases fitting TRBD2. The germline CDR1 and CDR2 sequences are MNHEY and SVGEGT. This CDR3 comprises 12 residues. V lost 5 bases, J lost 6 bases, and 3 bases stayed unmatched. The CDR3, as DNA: TGTGCCAGCAGTACCGGGGGGGCCGAGCAGTACTTC. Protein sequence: CASSTGGAEQYF.

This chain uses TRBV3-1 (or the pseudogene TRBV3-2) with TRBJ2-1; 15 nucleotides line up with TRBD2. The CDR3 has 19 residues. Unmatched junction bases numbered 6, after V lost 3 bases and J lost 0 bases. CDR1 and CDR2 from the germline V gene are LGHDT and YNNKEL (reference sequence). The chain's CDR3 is CASSQTGLAGGFSYNEQFF. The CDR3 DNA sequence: TGTGCCAGCAGCCAGACGGGACTAGCGGGAGGATTCTCCTACAATGAGCAGTTCTTC.

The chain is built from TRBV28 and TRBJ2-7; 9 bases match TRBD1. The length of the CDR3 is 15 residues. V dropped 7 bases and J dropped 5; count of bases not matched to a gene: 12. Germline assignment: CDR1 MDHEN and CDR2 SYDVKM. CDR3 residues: CASTHRDRAYHEQYF. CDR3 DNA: TGTGCCAGCACCCACAGGGACAGGGCGTACCACGAGCAGTACTTC. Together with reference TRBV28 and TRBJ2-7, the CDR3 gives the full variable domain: DVKVTQSSRYLVKRTGEKVFLECVQDMDHENMFWYRQDPGLGLRLIYFSYDVKMKEKGDIPEGYSVSREKKERFSLILESASTNQTSMYLCASTHRDRAYHEQYFGPGTRLTVT.

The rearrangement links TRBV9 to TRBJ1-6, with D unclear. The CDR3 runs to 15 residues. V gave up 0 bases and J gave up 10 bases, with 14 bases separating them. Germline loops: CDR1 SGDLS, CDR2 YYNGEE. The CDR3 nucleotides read TGTGCCAGCAGCGTAGGAAGGGCCGGGAACTCACCCCTCCACTTT. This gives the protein CASSVGRAGNSPLHF.

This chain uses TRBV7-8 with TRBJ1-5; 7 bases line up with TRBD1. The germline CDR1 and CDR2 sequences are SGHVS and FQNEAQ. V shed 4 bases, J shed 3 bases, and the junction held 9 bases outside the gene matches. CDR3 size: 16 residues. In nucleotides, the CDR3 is TGTGCCAGCAGCTCAGGGACAGCCTCCTACAATCAGCCCCAGCATTTT. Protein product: CASSSGTASYNQPQHF.

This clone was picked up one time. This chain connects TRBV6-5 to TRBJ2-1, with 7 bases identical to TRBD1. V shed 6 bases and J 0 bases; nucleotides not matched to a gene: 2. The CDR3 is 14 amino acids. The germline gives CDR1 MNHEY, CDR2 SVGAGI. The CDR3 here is CASRRDSSYNEQFF. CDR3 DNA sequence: TGTGCCAGCAGGAGGGACAGCTCCTACAATGAGCAGTTCTTC.

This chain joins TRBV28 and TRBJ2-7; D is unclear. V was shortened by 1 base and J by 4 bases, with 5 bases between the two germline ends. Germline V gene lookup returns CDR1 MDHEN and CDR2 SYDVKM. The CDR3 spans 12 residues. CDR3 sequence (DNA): TGTGCCAGCAGTTTATACGGGTACGAGCAGTACTTC. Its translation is CASSLYGYEQYF.

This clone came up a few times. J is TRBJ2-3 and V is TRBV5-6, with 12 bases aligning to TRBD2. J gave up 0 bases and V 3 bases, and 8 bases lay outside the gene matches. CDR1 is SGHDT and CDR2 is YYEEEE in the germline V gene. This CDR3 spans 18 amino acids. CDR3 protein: CASSYGLAGPASTDTQYF. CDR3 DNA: TGTGCCAGCAGCTACGGACTAGCGGGACCCGCTAGCACAGATACGCAGTATTTT. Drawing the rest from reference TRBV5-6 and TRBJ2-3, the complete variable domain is DAGVTQSPTHLIKTRGQQVTLRCSPKSGHDTVSWYQQALGQGPQFIFQYYEEEERQRGNFPDRFSGHQFPNYSSELNVNALLLGDSALYLCASSYGLAGPASTDTQYFGPGTRLTVL.

DNA of the CDR3: TGTGCCACCAGAGGCGGGGGAAACAATCAGCCCCAGCATTTT. Translating gives CATRGGGNNQPQHF. The V gene is TRBV24-1, the J gene TRBJ1-5, with a tentative D call TRBD1 (5 bases). The V gene's germline CDR1 is KGHDR and CDR2 SFDVKD. The CDR3 covers 14 residues. V gave up 7 bases and J gave up 3 bases, with 12 bases separating them.

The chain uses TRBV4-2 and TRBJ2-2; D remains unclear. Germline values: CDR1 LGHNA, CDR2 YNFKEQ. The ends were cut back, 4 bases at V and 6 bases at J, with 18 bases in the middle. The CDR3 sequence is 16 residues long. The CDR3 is CASSPFGLGLSGELFF. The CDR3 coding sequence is TGTGCCAGCAGCCCCTTTGGGCTTGGGTTATCCGGGGAGCTGTTTTTT.

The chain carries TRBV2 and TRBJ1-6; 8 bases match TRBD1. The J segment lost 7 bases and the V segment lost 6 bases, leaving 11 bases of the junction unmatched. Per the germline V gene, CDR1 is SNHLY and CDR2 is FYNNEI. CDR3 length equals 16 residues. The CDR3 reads CASRSPTGQANSPLHF. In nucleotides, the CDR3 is TGTGCCAGCAGGTCACCAACGGGACAGGCAAATTCACCCCTCCACTTT.

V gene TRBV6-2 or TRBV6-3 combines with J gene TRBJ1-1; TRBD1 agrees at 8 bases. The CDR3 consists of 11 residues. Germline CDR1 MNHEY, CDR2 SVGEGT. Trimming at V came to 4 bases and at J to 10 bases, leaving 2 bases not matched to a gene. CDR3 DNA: TGTGCCAGCAGTTTTGGACAGGGAGCTTTCTTT. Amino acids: CASSFGQGAFF.

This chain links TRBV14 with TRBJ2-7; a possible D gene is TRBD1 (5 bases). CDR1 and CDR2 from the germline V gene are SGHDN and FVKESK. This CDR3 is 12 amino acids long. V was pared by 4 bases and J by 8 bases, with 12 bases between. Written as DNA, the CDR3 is TGTGCCAGCAGCCGAGACAGATTCAAGCAGTACTTC. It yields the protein CASSRDRFKQYF.

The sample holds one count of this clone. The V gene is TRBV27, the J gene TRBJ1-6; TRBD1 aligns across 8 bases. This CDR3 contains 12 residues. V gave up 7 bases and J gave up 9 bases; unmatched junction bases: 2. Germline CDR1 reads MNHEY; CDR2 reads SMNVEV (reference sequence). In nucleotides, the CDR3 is TGTGCCAGCACCGACAGGGGTTCACCCCTCCACTTT. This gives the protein CASTDRGSPLHF.

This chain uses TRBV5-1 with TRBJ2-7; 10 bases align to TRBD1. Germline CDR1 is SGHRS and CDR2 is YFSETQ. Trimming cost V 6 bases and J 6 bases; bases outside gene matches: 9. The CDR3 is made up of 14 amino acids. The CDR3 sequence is CASNSGTGVGEQYF. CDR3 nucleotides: TGCGCCAGCAACTCCGGGACAGGGGTGGGCGAGCAGTACTTC.

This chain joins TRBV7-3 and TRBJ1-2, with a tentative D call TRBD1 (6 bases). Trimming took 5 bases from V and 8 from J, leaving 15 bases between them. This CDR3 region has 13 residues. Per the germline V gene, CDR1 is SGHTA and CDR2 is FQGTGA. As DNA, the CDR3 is TGTGCCAGCAGCCCCCCCGGGACATACGGCTACACCTTC. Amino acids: CASSPPGTYGYTF.

This chain's CDR3 is CASSIEGDIVRQHF. As DNA, the CDR3 is TGTGCCAGTAGTATAGAAGGGGATATCGTGCGCCAGCATTTT. The rearrangement links TRBV19 to TRBJ1-5; possible D gene TRBD1, 5 bases. Trimming shortened V by 0 bases and J by 12 bases, and 15 bases separated the two germline ends. The CDR3 has 14 amino acids. CDR1 and CDR2 from the germline V gene are LNHDA and SQIVND (reference sequence).

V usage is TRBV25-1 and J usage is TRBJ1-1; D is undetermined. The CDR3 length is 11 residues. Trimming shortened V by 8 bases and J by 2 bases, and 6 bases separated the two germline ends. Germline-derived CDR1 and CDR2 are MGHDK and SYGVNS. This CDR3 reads CASQENTEAFF. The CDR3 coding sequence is TGTGCCAGCCAGGAAAACACTGAAGCTTTCTTT.

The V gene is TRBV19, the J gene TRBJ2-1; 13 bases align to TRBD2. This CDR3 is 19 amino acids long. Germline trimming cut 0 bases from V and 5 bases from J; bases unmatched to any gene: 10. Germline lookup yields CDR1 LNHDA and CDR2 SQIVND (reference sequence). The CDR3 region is CASSIDRSTSGRAHNEQFF. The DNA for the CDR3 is TGTGCCAGTAGTATAGATCGTTCCACTAGCGGGAGGGCCCACAATGAGCAGTTCTTC.

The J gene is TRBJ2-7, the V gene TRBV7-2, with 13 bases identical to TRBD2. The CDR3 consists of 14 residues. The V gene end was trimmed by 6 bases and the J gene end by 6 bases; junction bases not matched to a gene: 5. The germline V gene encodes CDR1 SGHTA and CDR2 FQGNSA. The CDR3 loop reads CASSQTSGRAEQYF. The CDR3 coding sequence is TGTGCCAGCAGTCAAACTAGCGGGAGGGCCGAGCAGTACTTC.

CDR3 DNA: TGTGCCAGCAGTTTACGGTCGATGGGAGCGCTTGTGCAGCCCCAGCATTTT. Protein sequence: CASSLRSMGALVQPQHF. The J gene is TRBJ1-5, the V gene TRBV28; D remains ambiguous. The CDR3 spans 17 residues. Germline V gene sequence: CDR1 MDHEN, CDR2 SYDVKM. V gave up 2 bases and J gave up 7 bases, with 21 bases separating them.

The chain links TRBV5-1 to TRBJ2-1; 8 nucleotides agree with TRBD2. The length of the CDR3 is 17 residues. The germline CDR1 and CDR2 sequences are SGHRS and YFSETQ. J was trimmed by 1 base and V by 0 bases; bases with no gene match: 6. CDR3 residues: CASSLGASGWSYNEQFF. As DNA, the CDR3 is TGCGCCAGCAGCTTGGGGGCTAGCGGGTGGTCCTACAATGAGCAGTTCTTC.

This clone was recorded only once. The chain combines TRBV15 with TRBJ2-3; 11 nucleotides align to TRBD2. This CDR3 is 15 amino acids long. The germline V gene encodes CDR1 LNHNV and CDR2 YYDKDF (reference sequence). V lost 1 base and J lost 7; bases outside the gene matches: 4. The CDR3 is CATSRGLAGGYTQYF. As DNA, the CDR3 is TGTGCCACCAGCAGAGGGCTAGCGGGAGGATATACGCAGTATTTT.

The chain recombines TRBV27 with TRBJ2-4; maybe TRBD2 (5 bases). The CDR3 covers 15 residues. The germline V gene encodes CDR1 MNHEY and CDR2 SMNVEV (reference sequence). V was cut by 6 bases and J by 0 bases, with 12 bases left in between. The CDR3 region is CASRRGSEAKNIQYF. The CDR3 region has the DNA TGTGCCAGCAGGCGAGGGTCTGAAGCCAAAAACATTCAGTACTTC.

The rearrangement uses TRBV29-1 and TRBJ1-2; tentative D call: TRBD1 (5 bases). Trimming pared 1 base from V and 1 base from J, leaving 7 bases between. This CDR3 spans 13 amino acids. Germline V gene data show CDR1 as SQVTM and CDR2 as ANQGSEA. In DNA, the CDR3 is TGCAGCGTTGAAGTGACAGTTAACTATGGCTACACCTTC. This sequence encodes CSVEVTVNYGYTF.

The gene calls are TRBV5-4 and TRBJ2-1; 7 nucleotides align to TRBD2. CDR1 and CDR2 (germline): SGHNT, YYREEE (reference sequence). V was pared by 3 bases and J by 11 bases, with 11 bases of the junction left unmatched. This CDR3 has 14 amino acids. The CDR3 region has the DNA TGTGCCAGCAGCTCGGCGGGAGTGACCCCCCAGCAGTTCTTC. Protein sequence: CASSSAGVTPQQFF.